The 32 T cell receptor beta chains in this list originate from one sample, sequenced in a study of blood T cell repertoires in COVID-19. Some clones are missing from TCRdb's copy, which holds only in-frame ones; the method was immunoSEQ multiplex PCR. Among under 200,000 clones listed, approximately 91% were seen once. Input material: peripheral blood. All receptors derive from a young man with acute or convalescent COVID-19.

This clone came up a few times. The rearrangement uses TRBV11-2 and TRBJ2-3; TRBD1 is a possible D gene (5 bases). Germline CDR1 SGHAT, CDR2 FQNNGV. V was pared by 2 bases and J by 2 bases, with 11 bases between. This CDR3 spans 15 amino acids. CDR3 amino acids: CASSLSRALTDTQYF. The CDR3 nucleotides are TGTGCCAGCAGCTTAAGCAGGGCGCTCACAGATACGCAGTATTTT.

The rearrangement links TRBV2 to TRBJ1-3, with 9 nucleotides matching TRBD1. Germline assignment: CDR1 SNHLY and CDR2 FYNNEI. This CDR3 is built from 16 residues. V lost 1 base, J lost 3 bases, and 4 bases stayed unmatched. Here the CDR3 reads CASSEEQGAGGNTIYF. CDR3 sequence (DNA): TGTGCCAGCAGTGAAGAACAGGGGGCTGGTGGAAACACCATATATTTT.

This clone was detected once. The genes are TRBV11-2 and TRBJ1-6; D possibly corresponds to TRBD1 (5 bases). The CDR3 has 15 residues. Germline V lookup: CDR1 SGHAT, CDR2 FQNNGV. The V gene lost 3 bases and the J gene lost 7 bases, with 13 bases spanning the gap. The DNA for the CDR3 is TGTGCCAGCAGCTTTGATCCGGGGGGAAATTCACCCCTCCACTTT. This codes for CASSFDPGGNSPLHF.

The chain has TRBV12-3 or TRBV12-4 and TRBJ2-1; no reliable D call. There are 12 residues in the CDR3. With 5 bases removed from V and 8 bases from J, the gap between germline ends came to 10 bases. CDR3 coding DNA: TGTGCCAGCAGTGCCGACTGGTATGAGCAGTTCTTC. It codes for CASSADWYEQFF.

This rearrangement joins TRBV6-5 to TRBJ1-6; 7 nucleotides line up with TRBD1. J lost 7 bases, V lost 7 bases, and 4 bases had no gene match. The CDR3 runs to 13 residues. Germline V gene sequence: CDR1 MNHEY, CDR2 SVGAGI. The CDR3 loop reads CASKGAGNSPLHF. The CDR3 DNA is TGTGCCAGCAAGGGGGCTGGGAATTCACCCCTCCACTTT.

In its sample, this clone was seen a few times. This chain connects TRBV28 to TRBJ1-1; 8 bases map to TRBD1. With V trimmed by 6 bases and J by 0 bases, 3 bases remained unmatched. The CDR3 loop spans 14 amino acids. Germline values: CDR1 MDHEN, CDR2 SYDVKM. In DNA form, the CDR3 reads TGTGCCAGCAGACCAGGGGGCATGAACACTGAAGCTTTCTTT. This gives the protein CASRPGGMNTEAFF. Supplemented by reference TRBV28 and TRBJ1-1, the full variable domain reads DVKVTQSSRYLVKRTGEKVFLECVQDMDHENMFWYRQDPGLGLRLIYFSYDVKMKEKGDIPEGYSVSREKKERFSLILESASTNQTSMYLCASRPGGMNTEAFFGQGTRLTVV.

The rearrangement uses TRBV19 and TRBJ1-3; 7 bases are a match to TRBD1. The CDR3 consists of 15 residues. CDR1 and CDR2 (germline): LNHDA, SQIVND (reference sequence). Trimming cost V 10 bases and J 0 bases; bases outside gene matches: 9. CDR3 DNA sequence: TGTGCCACCGCGTGGGACAGACGCTCTGGAAACACCATATATTTT. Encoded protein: CATAWDRRSGNTIYF.

The CDR3 loop reads CASSLGPGRAYEQYF. CDR3 nucleotide sequence: TGCGCCAGCAGCCTAGGTCCGGGGAGGGCCTACGAGCAGTACTTC. This chain uses TRBV5-1 with TRBJ2-7; TRBD2 agrees at 7 bases. CDR1 SGHRS and CDR2 YFSETQ come from the germline V gene. This CDR3 contains 15 residues. The junction had 9 bases not matched to a gene; V was cut back by 4 bases and J by 2 bases.

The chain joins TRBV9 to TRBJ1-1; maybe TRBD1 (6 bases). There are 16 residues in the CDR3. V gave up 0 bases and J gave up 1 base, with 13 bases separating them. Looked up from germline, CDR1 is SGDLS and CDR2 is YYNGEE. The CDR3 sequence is CASSVGKRGSNTEAFF. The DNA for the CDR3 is TGTGCCAGCAGCGTAGGGAAGAGGGGGTCGAACACTGAAGCTTTCTTT. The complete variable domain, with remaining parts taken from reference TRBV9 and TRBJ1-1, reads DSGVTQTPKHLITATGQRVTLRCSPRSGDLSVYWYQQSLDQGLQFLIQYYNGEERAKGNILERFSAQQFPDLHSELNLSSLELGDSALYFCASSVGKRGSNTEAFFGQGTRLTVV.

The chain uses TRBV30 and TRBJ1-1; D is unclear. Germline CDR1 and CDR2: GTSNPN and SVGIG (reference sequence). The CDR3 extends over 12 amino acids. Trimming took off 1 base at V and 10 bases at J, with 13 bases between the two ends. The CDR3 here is CAWSAILAGAFF. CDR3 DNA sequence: TGTGCCTGGAGTGCGATATTGGCTGGAGCTTTCTTT.

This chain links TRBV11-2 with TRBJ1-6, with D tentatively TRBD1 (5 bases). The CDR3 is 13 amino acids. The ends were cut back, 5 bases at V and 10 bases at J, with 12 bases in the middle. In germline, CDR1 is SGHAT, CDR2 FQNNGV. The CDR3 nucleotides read TGTGCCAGCAGCGGGGTGGGGCGGTCACCCCTCCACTTT. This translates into CASSGVGRSPLHF.

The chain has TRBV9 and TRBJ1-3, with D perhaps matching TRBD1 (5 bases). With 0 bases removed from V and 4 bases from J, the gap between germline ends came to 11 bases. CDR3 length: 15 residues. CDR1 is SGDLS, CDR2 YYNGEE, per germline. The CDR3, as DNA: TGTGCCAGCAGCGTAGGGACATCGACGGGAAACACCATATATTTT. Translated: CASSVGTSTGNTIYF.

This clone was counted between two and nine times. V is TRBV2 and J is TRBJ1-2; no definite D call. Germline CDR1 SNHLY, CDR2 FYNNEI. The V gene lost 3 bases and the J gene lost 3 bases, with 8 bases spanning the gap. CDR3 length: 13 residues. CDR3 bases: TGTGCCAGCAGTGACGAACAGTACTATGGCTACACCTTC. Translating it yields CASSDEQYYGYTF.

The CDR3 protein is CASRPTSGGLSYNEQFF. The CDR3 DNA sequence: TGTGCCAGCAGACCTACTAGCGGGGGGCTATCCTACAATGAGCAGTTCTTC. The chain carries TRBV11-2 and TRBJ2-1; 12 nucleotides match TRBD2. V shed 6 bases and J 1 base; nucleotides not matched to a gene: 7. CDR3 length equals 17 residues. Germline V gives CDR1 SGHAT, CDR2 FQNNGV.

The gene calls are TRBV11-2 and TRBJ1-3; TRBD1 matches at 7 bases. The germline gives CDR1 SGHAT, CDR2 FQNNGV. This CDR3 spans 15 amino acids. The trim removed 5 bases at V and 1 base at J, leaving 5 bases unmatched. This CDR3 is CASSPIRGSGNTIYF. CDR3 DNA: TGTGCCAGCAGCCCTATCAGGGGGTCTGGAAACACCATATATTTT.

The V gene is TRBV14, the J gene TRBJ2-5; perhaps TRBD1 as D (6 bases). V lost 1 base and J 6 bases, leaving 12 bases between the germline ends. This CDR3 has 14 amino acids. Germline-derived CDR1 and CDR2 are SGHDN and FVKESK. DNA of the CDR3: TGTGCCAGCAGCCAAGTTGGGGGCTGGCAGACCCAGTACTTC. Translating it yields CASSQVGGWQTQYF.

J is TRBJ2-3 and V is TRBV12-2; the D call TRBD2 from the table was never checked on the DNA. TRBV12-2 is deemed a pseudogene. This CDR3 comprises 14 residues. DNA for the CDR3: TGTGCAAGTCGCCTCGGGGGGAGTGGAGATACGCAGTATTTT. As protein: CASRLGGSGDTQYF.

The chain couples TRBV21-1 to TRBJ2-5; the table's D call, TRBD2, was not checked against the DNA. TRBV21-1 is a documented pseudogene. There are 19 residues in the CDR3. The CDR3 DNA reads TGTGCCAGCAGCAAAGTTGCGGGGGACCACCCCAACAAACAAGAGACCCAGTACTTC. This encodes CASSKVAGDHPNKQETQYF.

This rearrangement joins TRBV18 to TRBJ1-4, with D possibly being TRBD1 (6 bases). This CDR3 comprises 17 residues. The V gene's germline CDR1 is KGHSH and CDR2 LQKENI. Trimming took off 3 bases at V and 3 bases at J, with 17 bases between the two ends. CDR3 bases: TGTGCCAGCTCACCTACTCCGTCACAGGGACCTAATGAAAAACTGTTTTTT. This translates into CASSPTPSQGPNEKLFF.

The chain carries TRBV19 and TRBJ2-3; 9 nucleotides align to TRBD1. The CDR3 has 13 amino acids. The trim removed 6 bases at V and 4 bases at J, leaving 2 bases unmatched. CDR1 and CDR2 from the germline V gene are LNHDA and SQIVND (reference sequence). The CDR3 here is CASRQGAADTQYF. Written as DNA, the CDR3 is TGTGCCAGTAGACAGGGGGCCGCAGATACGCAGTATTTT.

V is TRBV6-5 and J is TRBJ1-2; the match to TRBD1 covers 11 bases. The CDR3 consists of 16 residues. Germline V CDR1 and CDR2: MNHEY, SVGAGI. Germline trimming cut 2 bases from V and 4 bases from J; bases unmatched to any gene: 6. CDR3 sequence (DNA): TGTGCCAGCAGTTACCACGGGACAGGGGGTTTCTATGGCTACACCTTC. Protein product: CASSYHGTGGFYGYTF.

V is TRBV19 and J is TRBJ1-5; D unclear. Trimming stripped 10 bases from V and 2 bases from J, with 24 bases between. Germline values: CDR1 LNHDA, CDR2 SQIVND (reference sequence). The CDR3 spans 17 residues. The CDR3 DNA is TGTGCCACAAAAGGTAGCGGGTCCGATAGGGGCAATCAGCCCCAGCATTTT. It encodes CATKGSGSDRGNQPQHF.

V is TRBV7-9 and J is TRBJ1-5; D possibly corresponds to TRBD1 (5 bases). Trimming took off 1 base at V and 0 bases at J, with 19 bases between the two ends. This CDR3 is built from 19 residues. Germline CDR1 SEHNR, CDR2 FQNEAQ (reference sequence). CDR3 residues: CASSLGLGAGGYSNQPQHF. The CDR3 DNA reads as TGTGCCAGCAGCTTAGGCCTCGGGGCCGGGGGGTATAGCAATCAGCCCCAGCATTTT.

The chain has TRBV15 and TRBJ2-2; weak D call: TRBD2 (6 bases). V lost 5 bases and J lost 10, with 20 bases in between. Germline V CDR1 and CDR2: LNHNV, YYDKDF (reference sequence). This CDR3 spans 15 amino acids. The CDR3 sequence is CATSGGTLAEEELFF. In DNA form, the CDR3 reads TGTGCCACCAGCGGCGGGACTCTTGCCGAGGAGGAGCTGTTTTTT.

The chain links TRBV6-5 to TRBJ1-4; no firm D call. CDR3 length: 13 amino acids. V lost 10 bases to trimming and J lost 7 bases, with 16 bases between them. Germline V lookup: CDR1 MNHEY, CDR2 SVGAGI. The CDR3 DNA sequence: TGTGCCACCACGAGGAGAGCGTCTGAAAAACTGTTTTTT. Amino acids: CATTRRASEKLFF.

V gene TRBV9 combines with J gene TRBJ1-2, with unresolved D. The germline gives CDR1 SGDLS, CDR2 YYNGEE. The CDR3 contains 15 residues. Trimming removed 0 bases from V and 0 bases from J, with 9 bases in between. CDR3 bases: TGTGCCAGCAGCGTAGCAACAGTTTCTAACTATGGCTACACCTTC. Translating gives CASSVATVSNYGYTF.

The CDR3 region is CASSRGSPGYSNQPQHF. The CDR3 nucleotides are TGTGCCAGCAGCCGGGGCAGCCCGGGTTATAGCAATCAGCCCCAGCATTTT. The gene calls are TRBV3-1 (or the pseudogene TRBV3-2) and TRBJ1-5, with a possible D match to TRBD1 (5 bases). The CDR3 sequence is 17 residues long. V lost 4 bases and J lost 0, with 16 bases in between. Per the germline V gene, CDR1 is LGHDT and CDR2 is YNNKEL (reference sequence).

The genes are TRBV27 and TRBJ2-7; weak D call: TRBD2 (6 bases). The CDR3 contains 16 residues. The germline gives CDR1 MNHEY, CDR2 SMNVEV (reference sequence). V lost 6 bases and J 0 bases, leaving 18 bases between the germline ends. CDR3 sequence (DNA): TGTGCCAGCAGCTCTCTTGGCGGGACGTCCTCCTACGAGCAGTACTTC. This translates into CASSSLGGTSSYEQYF.

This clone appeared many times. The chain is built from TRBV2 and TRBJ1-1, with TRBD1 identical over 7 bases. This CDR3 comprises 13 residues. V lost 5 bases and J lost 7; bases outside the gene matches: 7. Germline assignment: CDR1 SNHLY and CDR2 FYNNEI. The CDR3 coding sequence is TGTGCCAGCAGTCGAGACAGGGTCCTTGAAGCTTTCTTT. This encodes CASSRDRVLEAFF.

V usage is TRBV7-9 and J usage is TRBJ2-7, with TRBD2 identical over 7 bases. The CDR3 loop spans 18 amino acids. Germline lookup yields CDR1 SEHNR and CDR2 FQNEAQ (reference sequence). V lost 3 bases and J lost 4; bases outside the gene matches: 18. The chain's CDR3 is CASSFVSRGASGDYEQYF. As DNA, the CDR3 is TGTGCCAGCAGCTTCGTGTCTCGTGGGGCTAGCGGAGATTACGAGCAGTACTTC.

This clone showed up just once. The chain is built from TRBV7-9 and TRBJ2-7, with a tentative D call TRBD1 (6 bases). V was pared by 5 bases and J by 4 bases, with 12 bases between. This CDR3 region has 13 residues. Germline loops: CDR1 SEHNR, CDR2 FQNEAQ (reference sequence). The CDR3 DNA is TGTGCCAGCAGCCACGGACAGCGATACGAGCAGTACTTC. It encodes CASSHGQRYEQYF.

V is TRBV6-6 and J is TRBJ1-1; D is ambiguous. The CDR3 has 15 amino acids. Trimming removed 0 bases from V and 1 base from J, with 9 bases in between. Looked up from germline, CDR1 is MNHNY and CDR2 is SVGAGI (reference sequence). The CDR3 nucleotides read TGTGCCAGCAGTTACTCGGGAGGGCCGAACACTGAAGCTTTCTTT. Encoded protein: CASSYSGGPNTEAFF.